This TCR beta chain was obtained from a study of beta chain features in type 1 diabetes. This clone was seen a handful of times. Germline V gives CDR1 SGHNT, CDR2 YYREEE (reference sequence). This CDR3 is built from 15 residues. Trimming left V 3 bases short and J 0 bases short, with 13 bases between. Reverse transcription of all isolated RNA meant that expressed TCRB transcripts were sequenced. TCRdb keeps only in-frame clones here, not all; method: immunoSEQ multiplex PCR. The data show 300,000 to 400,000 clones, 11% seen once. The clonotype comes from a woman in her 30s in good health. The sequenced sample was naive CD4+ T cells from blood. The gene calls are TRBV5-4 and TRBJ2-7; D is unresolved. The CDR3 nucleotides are TGTGCCAGCAGCTCGCTAGGCGGCCTCTCCTACGAGCAGTACTTC. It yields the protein CASSSLGGLSYEQYF.